This is a list of T cell receptor beta chains from one sample in a study of T cells after yellow fever vaccination. One entry per CDR3 protein, called by TCRdb with MiXCR from the 5' RACE reads. The top ten hold 18% of the sample, which has 400,000 or so distinct CDR3 sequences, approximately 18% seen once. Specimen: PBMCs, collected before the yellow fever booster vaccination. These receptor sequences come from a man aged 18 to 29 who received the YFV17D yellow fever vaccine. Each CDR3 is given with its conserved first and last residue. A D gene is named only where the DNA matches it firmly. Clone size is stated in some rows and not others, as once, few, many or a class when expanded.

TRBV7-6,TRBJ2-5,few,TRBD2,CASSSFSGGARETQYF,TGTGCCAGCAGCTCATTTAGCGGGGGGGCACGGGAGACCCAGTACTTC
TRBV5-5,TRBJ2-3,.,.,CASSLEPNTDTQYF,TGTGCCAGCAGCTTGGAGCCAAACACAGATACGCAGTATTTT
TRBV24-1,TRBJ2-1,.,.,CATSDGLADNEQFF,TGTGCCACCAGTGATGGCCTCGCTGACAATGAGCAGTTCTTC
TRBV6-2/TRBV6-3,TRBJ2-7,.,.,CASSYSNLPGLEYF,TGTGCCAGCAGTTACTCGAACTTGCCAGGGCTGGAGTACTTC
TRBV6-1,TRBJ2-1,few,TRBD2,CASRHGLAGLREQFF,TGTGCCAGCCGTCACGGACTAGCGGGGCTTAGGGAGCAGTTCTTC
TRBV5-6,TRBJ2-7,.,.,CASSLGVNSYEQYF,TGTGCCAGCAGCTTGGGGGTCAACTCCTACGAGCAGTACTTC
TRBV7-6,TRBJ2-2,few,.,CASSSPVANTGELFF,TGTGCCAGCAGCTCCCCTGTTGCGAACACCGGGGAGCTGTTTTTT
TRBV18,TRBJ1-1,.,.,CASSPPAGRQPEAFF,TGTGCCAGCTCACCACCGGCAGGCCGCCAACCTGAAGCTTTCTTT
TRBV20-1,TRBJ2-3,few,TRBD2,CSAREGVAGVGDTQYF,TGCAGTGCTAGAGAGGGCGTAGCGGGGGTCGGAGATACGCAGTATTTT
TRBV12-3/TRBV12-4,TRBJ2-3,many,.,CASSLMRGPSTDTQYF,TGTGCCAGCAGTCTAATGCGGGGGCCCAGCACAGATACGCAGTATTTT
TRBV5-1,TRBJ2-1,many,.,CASSARLGGPYNEQFF,TGCGCCAGCAGCGCCAGGTTAGGGGGGCCCTACAATGAGCAGTTCTTC
TRBV20-1,TRBJ2-1,.,TRBD2,CSARVRAGGINEQFF,TGCAGTGCTAGAGTTCGAGCGGGGGGGATTAATGAGCAGTTCTTC
TRBV4-3,TRBJ2-2,few,.,CASSQGQRYTGELFF,TGCGCCAGCAGCCAAGGCCAGCGCTACACCGGGGAGCTGTTTTTT
TRBV27,TRBJ1-4,.,TRBD1,CASSLQGAEKLFF,TGTGCCAGCAGTTTACAGGGGGCTGAAAAACTGTTTTTT
TRBV6-2/TRBV6-3,TRBJ1-5,.,.,CASSRAGINQPQHF,TGTGCCAGCTCCCGTGCAGGGATCAATCAGCCCCAGCATTTT
TRBV6-5,TRBJ2-3,many,TRBD1,CASSKQPGQGSDTQYF,TGTGCCAGCAGTAAACAGCCGGGACAGGGGTCAGATACGCAGTATTTT
TRBV6-5,TRBJ1-5,.,.,CASKSGTTNQPQHF,TGTGCCAGCAAATCCGGGACAACCAACCAGCCCCAGCATTTT
TRBV6-5,TRBJ1-1,many,TRBD1,CASSSGGNKNTEAFF,TGTGCCAGCAGTTCAGGGGGTAACAAGAACACTGAAGCTTTCTTT
TRBV7-3,TRBJ2-6,many,.,CASQPAGANVLTF,TGTGCCAGCCAGCCTGCTGGGGCCAACGTCCTGACTTTC
TRBV7-9,TRBJ2-3,once,.,CASSPGTFIPDTQYF,TGTGCCAGCAGCCCCGGGACCTTTATCCCCGATACGCAGTATTTT
TRBV20-1,TRBJ1-5,few,.,CSARDRIRGNQPQHF,TGCAGTGCTAGAGATCGTATTCGGGGCAATCAGCCCCAGCATTTT
TRBV18,TRBJ1-2,.,.,CASTEGRMTGYTF,TGTGCCAGCACCGAGGGGAGGATGACGGGCTACACCTTC
TRBV5-1,TRBJ2-1,few,TRBD2,CASSPPTYSGGDEQFF,TGCGCCAGCAGCCCTCCGACGTATAGCGGGGGGGATGAGCAGTTCTTC
TRBV12-3/TRBV12-4,TRBJ1-4,few,TRBD1,CASRPTGSSFEKLFF,TGTGCCAGCAGGCCGACAGGGAGTAGCTTTGAAAAACTGTTTTTT
TRBV4-2,TRBJ2-3,.,.,CASSQATIASTDTQYF,TGTGCCAGCAGCCAAGCCACAATCGCAAGCACAGATACGCAGTATTTT
TRBV11-1,TRBJ2-7,.,.,CASTVGLSSYEQYF,TGTGCCAGCACGGTCGGCCTTAGCTCCTACGAGCAGTACTTC
TRBV6-4,TRBJ1-1,.,.,CASKNDRLGTEAFF,TGTGCCAGCAAAAACGACAGATTGGGCACTGAAGCTTTCTTT
TRBV9,TRBJ2-3,many,.,CASSVGVGFAQYF,TGTGCCAGCAGCGTAGGAGTAGGGTTTGCGCAGTATTTT
TRBV5-5,TRBJ2-1,many,.,CASSFRVDEQFF,TGTGCCAGCAGCTTTAGAGTAGATGAGCAGTTCTTC
TRBV7-6,TRBJ1-1,many,.,CASSVGAGAANTEAFF,TGTGCCAGCAGCGTAGGTGCAGGGGCAGCGAACACTGAAGCTTTCTTT
TRBV27,TRBJ1-1,.,.,CASSLAGQLEAFF,TGTGCCAGCAGTTTAGCAGGACAGCTTGAAGCTTTCTTT
TRBV5-1,TRBJ2-2,few,.,CASVPTEARVYTGELFF,TGCGCCAGCGTACCGACGGAGGCGCGCGTTTACACCGGGGAGCTGTTTTTT
TRBV20-1,TRBJ1-1,few,.,CSARDKRSGNTEAFF,TGCAGTGCTAGAGATAAGCGTTCGGGAAACACTGAAGCTTTCTTT
TRBV29-1,TRBJ2-5,.,.,CSVEGSLQETQYF,TGCAGCGTTGAGGGCAGCCTCCAAGAGACCCAGTACTTC
TRBV4-2,TRBJ2-2,few,.,CASSQVSNTGELFF,TGTGCCAGCAGCCAGGTTTCAAACACCGGGGAGCTGTTTTTT
TRBV20-1,TRBJ2-7,many,.,CSARDPEGGVEQYF,TGCAGTGCTAGAGATCCTGAGGGGGGCGTAGAGCAGTACTTC
TRBV6-5,TRBJ1-2,few,TRBD1,CASRPTGGYYGYTF,TGTGCCAGCAGACCCACAGGGGGCTACTATGGCTACACCTTC
TRBV18,TRBJ1-5,few,.,CASSPNPNQPQHF,TGTGCCAGCTCACCAAACCCCAATCAGCCCCAGCATTTT
TRBV5-1,TRBJ1-3,.,.,CASSLGGSAGNTIYF,TGCGCCAGCAGCTTAGGAGGGTCGGCGGGAAACACCATATATTTT
TRBV20-1,TRBJ2-3,many,TRBD2,CSAHSAGGGTDTQYF,TGCAGTGCTCATTCTGCGGGGGGAGGAACAGATACGCAGTATTTT
TRBV4-1,TRBJ1-4,.,.,CASSLRTEEKLFF,TGCGCCAGCAGCCTTCGGACAGAAGAAAAACTGTTTTTT